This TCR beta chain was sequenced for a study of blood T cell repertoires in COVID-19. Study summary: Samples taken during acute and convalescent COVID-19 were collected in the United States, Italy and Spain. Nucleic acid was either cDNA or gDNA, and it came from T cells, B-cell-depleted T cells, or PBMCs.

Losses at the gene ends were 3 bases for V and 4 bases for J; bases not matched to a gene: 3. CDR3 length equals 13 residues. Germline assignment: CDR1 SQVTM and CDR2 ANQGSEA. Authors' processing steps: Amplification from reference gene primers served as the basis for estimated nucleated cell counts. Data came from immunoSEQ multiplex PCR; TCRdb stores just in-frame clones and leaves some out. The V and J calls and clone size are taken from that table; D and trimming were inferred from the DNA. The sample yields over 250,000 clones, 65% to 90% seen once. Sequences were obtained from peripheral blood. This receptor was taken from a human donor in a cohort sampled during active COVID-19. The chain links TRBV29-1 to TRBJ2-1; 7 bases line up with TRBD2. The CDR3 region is CSVDSGKYNEQFF. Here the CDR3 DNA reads TGCAGCGTTGACAGCGGGAAATACAATGAGCAGTTCTTC.